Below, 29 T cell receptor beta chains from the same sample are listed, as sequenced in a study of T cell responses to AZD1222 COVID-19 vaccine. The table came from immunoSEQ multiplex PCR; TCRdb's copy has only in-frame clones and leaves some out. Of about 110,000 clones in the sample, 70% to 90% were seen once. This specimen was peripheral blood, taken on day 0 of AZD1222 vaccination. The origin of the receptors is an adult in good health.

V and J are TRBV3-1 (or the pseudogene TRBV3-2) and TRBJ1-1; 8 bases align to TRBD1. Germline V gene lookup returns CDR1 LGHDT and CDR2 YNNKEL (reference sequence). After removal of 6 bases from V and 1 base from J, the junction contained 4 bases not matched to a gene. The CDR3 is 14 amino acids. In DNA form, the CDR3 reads TGTGCCAGCAGTCGACAGGGGCGGAACACTGAAGCTTTCTTT. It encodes CASSRQGRNTEAFF.

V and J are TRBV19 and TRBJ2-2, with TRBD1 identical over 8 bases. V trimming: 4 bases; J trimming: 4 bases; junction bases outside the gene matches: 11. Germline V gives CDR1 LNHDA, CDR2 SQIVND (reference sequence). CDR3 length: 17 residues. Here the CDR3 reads CASSNWQGASGTGELFF. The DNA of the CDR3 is TGTGCCAGTAGTAATTGGCAGGGGGCATCGGGCACCGGGGAGCTGTTTTTT. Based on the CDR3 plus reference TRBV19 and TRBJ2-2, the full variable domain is DGGITQSPKYLFRKEGQNVTLSCEQNLNHDAMYWYRQDPGQGLRLIYYSQIVNDFQKGDIAEGYSVSREKKESFPLTVTSAQKNPTAFYLCASSNWQGASGTGELFFGEGSRLTVL.

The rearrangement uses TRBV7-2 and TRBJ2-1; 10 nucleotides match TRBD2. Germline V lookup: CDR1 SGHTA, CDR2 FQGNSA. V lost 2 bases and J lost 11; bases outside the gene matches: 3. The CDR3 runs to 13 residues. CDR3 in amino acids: CASSLPSGGQQFF. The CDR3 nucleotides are TGTGCCAGCAGCTTACCTAGCGGGGGACAGCAGTTCTTC.

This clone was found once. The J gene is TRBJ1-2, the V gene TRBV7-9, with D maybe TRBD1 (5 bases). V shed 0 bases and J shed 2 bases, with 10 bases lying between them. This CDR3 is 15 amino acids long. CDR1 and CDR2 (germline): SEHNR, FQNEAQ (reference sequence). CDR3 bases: TGTGCCAGCAGCTTAGCCGAGGGGAGGAACTATGGCTACACCTTC. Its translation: CASSLAEGRNYGYTF.

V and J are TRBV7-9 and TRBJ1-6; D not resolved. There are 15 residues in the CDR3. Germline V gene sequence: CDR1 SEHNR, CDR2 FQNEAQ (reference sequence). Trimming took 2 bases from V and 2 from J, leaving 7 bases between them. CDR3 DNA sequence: TGTGCCAGCAGCTTACCGGGCCCCTATAATTCACCCCTCCACTTT. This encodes CASSLPGPYNSPLHF.

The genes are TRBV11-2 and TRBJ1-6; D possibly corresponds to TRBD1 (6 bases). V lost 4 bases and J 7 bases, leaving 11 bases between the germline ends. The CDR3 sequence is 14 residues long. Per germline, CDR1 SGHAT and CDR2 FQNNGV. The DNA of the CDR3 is TGTGCCAGCAGCTCTAGGCAGGGGAATTCACCCCTCCACTTT. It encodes CASSSRQGNSPLHF.

This chain's CDR3 is CASSPQSGTGGGYTF. CDR3 nucleotide sequence: TGTGCCAGCAGCCCGCAATCCGGGACAGGGGGAGGCTACACCTTC. The chain links TRBV7-2 to TRBJ1-2, with 11 bases lining up with TRBD1. This CDR3 has 15 amino acids. The V segment lost 5 bases and the J segment 8 bases; nucleotides outside the gene matches: 10. Germline CDR1 reads SGHTA; CDR2 reads FQGNSA.

The CDR3 sequence is CASSQDRAGGDEQFF. Here the CDR3 DNA reads TGCGCCAGCAGCCAAGATCGGGCGGGCGGGGATGAGCAGTTCTTC. V gene TRBV4-3 combines with J gene TRBJ2-1; a possible D gene is TRBD2 (6 bases). CDR3 length: 15 amino acids. Trimming left V 0 bases short and J 8 bases short, with 14 bases between. Germline CDR1 reads LGHNA; CDR2 reads YSLEER.

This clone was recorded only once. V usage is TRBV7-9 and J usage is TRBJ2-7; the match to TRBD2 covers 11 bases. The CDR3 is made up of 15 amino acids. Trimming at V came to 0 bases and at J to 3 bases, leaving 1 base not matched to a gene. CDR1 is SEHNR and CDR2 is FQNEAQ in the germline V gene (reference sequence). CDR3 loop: CASSLALAGDYEQYF. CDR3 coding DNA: TGTGCCAGCAGCTTAGCACTAGCGGGGGACTACGAGCAGTACTTC.

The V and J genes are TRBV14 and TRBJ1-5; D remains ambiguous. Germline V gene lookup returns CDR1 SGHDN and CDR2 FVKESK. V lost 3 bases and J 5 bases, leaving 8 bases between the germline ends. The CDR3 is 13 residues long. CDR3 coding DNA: TGTGCCAGCAGCCAGGAAAGAGATCAGCCCCAGCATTTT. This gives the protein CASSQERDQPQHF.

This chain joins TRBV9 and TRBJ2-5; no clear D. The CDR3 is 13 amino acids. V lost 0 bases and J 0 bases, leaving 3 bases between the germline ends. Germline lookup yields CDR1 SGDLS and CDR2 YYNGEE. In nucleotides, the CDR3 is TGTGCCAGCAGCGTAGCAAACCAAGAGACCCAGTACTTC. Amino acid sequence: CASSVANQETQYF.

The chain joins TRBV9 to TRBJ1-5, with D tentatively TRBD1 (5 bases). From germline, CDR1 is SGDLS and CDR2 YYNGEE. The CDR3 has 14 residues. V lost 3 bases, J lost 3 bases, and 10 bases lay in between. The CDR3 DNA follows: TGTGCCAGCAGCGAAGGGACTTACAATCAGCCCCAGCATTTT. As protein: CASSEGTYNQPQHF.

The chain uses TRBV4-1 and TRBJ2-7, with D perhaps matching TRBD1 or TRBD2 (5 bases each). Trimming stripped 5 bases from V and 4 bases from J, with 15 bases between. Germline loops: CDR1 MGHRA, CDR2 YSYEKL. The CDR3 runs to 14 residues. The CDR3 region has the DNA TGCGCCAGCAGCACGCCGGGACGGGAATACGAGCAGTACTTC. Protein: CASSTPGREYEQYF.

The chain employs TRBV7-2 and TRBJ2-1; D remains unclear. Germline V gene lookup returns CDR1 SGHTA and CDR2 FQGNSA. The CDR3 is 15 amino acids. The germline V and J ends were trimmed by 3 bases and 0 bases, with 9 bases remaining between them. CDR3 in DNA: TGTGCCAGCAGCTTGGAGAGAAGCTCCTACAATGAGCAGTTCTTC. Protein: CASSLERSSYNEQFF.

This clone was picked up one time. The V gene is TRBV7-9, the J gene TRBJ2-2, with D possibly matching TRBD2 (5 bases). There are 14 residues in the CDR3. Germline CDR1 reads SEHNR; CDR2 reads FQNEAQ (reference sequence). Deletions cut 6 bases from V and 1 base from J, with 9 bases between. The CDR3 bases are TGTGCCAGCAGGTCCCGGGGGAACACCGGGGAGCTGTTTTTT. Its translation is CASRSRGNTGELFF. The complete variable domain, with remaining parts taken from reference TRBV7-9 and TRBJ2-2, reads DTGVSQNPRHKITKRGQNVTFRCDPISEHNRLYWYRQTLGQGPEFLTYFQNEAQLEKSRLLSDRFSAERPKGSFSTLEIQRTEQGDSAMYLCASRSRGNTGELFFGEGSRLTVL.

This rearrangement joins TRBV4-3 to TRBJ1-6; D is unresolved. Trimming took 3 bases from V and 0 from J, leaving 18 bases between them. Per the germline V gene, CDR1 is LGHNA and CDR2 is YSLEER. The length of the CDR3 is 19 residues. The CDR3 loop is CASSQTWTTGSSYNSPLHF. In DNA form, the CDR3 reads TGCGCCAGCAGCCAGACGTGGACTACCGGGAGCTCCTATAATTCACCCCTCCACTTT.

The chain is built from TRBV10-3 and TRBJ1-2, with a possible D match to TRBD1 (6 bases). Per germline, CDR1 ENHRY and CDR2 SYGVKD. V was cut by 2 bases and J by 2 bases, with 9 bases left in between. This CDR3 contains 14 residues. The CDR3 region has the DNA TGTGCCATCAGTGAGCTCCAGGGGAACTATGGCTACACCTTC. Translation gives CAISELQGNYGYTF.

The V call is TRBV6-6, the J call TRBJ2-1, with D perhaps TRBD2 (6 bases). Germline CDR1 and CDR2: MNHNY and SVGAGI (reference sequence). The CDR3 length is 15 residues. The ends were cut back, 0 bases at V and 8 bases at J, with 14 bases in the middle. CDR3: CASSYSLARGDEQFF. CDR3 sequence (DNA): TGTGCCAGCAGTTACTCTCTAGCGAGAGGGGATGAGCAGTTCTTC.

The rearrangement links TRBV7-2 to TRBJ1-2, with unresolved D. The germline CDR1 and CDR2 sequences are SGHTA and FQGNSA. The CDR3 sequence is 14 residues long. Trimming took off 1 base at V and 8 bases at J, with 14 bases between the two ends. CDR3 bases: TGTGCCAGCAGCTTAGTTGTGCAGCCGGGCGGCTACACCTTC. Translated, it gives CASSLVVQPGGYTF. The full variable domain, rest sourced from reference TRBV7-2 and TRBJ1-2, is GAGVSQSPSNKVTEKGKDVELRCDPISGHTALYWYRQSLGQGLEFLIYFQGNSAPDKSGLPSDRFSAERTGGSVSTLTIQRTQQEDSAVYLCASSLVVQPGGYTFGSGTRLTVV.

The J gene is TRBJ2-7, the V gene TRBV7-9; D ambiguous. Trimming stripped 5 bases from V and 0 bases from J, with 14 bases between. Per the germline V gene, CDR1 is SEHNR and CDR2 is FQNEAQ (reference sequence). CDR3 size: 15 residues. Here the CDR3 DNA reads TGTGCCAGCAGCCCCACGGGCAGAAGCTCCTACGAGCAGTACTTC. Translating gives CASSPTGRSSYEQYF.

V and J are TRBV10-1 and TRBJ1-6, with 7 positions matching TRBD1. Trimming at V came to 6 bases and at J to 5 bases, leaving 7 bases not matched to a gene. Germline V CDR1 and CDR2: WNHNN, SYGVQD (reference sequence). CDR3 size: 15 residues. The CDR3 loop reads CASSEGTVNNSPLHF. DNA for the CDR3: TGCGCCAGCAGCGAAGGGACAGTGAATAATTCACCCCTCCACTTT.

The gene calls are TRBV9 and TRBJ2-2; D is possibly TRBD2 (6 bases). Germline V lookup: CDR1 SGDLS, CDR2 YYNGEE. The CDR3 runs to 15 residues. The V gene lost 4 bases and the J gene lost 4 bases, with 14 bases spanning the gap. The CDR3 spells CASSSRTMGTGELFF. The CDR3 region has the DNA TGTGCCAGCAGCTCGCGGACTATGGGCACCGGGGAGCTGTTTTTT.

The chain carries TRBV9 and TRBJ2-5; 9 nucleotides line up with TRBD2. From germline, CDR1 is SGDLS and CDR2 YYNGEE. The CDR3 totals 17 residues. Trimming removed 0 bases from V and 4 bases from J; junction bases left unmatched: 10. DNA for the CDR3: TGTGCCAGCAGCGTAGGGGGTAGCGGGAGTGGTCGAGAGACCCAGTACTTC. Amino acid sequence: CASSVGGSGSGRETQYF.

CDR3 sequence (DNA): TGTGCCAGCTCACCGACGGGACTAGCGGGAGGGTACGAGCAGTACTTC. It translates to CASSPTGLAGGYEQYF. The chain recombines TRBV18 with TRBJ2-7; 16 bases match TRBD2. The CDR3 has 16 residues. Germline V lookup: CDR1 KGHSH, CDR2 LQKENI. V trimming: 3 bases; J trimming: 4 bases; junction bases outside the gene matches: 3.

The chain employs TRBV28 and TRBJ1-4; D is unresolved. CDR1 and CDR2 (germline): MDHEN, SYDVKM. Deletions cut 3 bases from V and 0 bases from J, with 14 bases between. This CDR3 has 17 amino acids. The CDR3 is CASSFLSIPATNEKLFF. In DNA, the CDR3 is TGTGCCAGCAGTTTCCTCTCAATACCTGCAACTAATGAAAAACTGTTTTTT.

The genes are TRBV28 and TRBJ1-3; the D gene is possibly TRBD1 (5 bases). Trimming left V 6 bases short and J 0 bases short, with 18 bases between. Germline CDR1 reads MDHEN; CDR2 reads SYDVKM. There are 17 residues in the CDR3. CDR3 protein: CASRPGTGTNSGNTIYF. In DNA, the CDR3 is TGTGCCAGCAGGCCCGGGACGGGAACAAACTCTGGAAACACCATATATTTT.

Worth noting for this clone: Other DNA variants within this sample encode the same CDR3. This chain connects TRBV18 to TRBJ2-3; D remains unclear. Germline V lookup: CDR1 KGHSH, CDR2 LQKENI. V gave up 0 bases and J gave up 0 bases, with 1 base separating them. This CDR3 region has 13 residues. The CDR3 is CASSPPSTDTQYF. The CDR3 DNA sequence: TGTGCCAGCTCACCACCGAGCACAGATACGCAGTATTTT.

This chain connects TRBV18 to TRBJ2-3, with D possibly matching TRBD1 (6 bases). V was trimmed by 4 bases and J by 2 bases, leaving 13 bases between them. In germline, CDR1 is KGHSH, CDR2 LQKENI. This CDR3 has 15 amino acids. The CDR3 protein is CASSQNLGATDTQYF. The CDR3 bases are TGTGCCAGCTCACAAAACCTGGGGGCCACAGATACGCAGTATTTT.

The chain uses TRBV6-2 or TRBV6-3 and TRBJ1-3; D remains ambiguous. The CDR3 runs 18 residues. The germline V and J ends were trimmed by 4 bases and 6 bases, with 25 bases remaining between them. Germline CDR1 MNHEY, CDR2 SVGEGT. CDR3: CASSSTGEGFSLKNTIYF. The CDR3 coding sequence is TGTGCCAGCAGTTCCACCGGCGAGGGATTCTCTCTGAAAAACACCATATATTTT.